This T cell receptor (beta chain) was sequenced during a study of monozygotic twins with inflammatory bowel disease. CDR1 and CDR2 from the germline V gene are SGHRS and YFSETQ. This CDR3 is 13 amino acids long. TCR libraries were prepared from 3500 ng total RNA each. During cDNA synthesis, UMIs that each contained a 6-nucleotide sample barcode were added by means of template switching. From the 5' RACE reads, TCRdb lists one entry per CDR3 protein and no DNA. The specimen's table records fewer than 550,000 distinct CDR3 sequences. Details on this clonotype: The antigen remains undetermined.

The study, taken as a whole, reports: Repertoire similarity did not differ between concordant and discordant twins, perhaps due to limited power. Part of the variability in patient repertoires may have come from differing immunosuppressive treatments.

The sequencing sample was made of blood. This TCR came from a human donor with ulcerative colitis or Crohn's disease, or a healthy co-twin of an affected twin (not recorded which). The chain combines TRBV5-1 with TRBJ1-1. The CDR3 spells CASRRNLDTEAFF.